The present entry profiles one TCR beta chain with its context. The antigen is undetermined. This sample was included in a study of human thymus T cells. General study points: Thymic and blood repertoires appeared to display a bias in their usage of V and J genes.

During surgery, about 0.5-1 mL peripheral blood was drawn from four of eight donors. This table comes from immunoSEQ multiplex PCR, and its TCRdb copy is limited to in-frame clones, with some not included. The sample gives tens of thousands of clones, 94% of which show up once; nearly 6% is in the top ten. The sequencing sample was made of blood. The TCR comes from a boy in the first two years of life with a congenital heart defect but otherwise immunologically healthy.

CDR3: CASSPHGAREAFF. CDR3 nucleotide sequence: TGTGCCAGCAGCCCACACGGGGCACGTGAAGCTTTCTTT. The V gene is TRBV5-4, the J gene TRBJ1-1, with D maybe TRBD1 (5 bases). V was cut by 4 bases and J by 7 bases, with 14 bases left in between. This CDR3 spans 13 amino acids. Germline lookup yields CDR1 SGHNT and CDR2 YYREEE (reference sequence).